A single sample is the source of the 31 T cell receptor beta chains below, sequenced in a study of cytomegalovirus exposure and HLA in healthy donors. Use of 60 Vbeta and 13 Jbeta primers characterized the PCR. Method: immunoSEQ multiplex PCR; TCRdb's copy keeps in-frame clones and lacks some. The sample includes 170,000 or so clones, 70% to 80% of them seen just once. Input material: PBMCs. Receptor source: a man in his sixties in good health and CMV-seronegative.

The chain couples TRBV6-4 to TRBJ1-1, with 10 bases aligning to TRBD1. The CDR3 extends over 15 amino acids. Per the germline V gene, CDR1 is MRHNA and CDR2 is SNTAGT. The V segment lost 0 bases and the J segment 7 bases; nucleotides outside the gene matches: 5. CDR3 nucleotides: TGTGCCAGCAGTGACTCCGGGACAGGGGTGAGTGAAGCTTTCTTT. This gives the protein CASSDSGTGVSEAFF.

The V gene is TRBV19, the J gene TRBJ2-3, with TRBD2 matching over 7 bases. The J segment lost 3 bases and the V segment lost 3 bases, leaving 6 bases of the junction unmatched. The germline gives CDR1 LNHDA, CDR2 SQIVND (reference sequence). The length of the CDR3 is 15 residues. Written as DNA, the CDR3 is TGTGCCAGTAGTATCGGACTAGTGGGTACAGATACGCAGTATTTT. This codes for CASSIGLVGTDTQYF.

V gene TRBV6-1 combines with J gene TRBJ2-5; 9 nucleotides line up with TRBD2. The CDR3 is 14 residues long. The V segment lost 8 bases and the J segment 5 bases; nucleotides outside the gene matches: 9. CDR1 and CDR2 (germline): MNHNS, SASEGT. CDR3 coding DNA: TGTGCCAGCCTTAAGGCGGGGGGGCGGGAGACCCAGTACTTC. Its protein is CASLKAGGRETQYF.

This clone was seen only once. The chain employs TRBV6-5 and TRBJ1-2, with no clear D. Germline lookup yields CDR1 MNHEY and CDR2 SVGAGI. V lost 4 bases and J 5 bases, leaving 5 bases between the germline ends. This CDR3 comprises 11 residues. In DNA, the CDR3 is TGTGCCAGCAGTTCCCAATATGGCTACACCTTC. As protein: CASSSQYGYTF.

The V and J genes are TRBV7-2 and TRBJ2-5; TRBD2 might be the D (5 bases). Trimming took off 5 bases at V and 4 bases at J, with 20 bases between the two ends. Germline V lookup: CDR1 SGHTA, CDR2 FQGNSA. The CDR3 is 16 amino acids. The CDR3 sequence is CASSRNSAVAGETQYF. For the CDR3, the DNA is TGTGCCAGCAGCCGAAATTCGGCCGTCGCGGGAGAGACCCAGTACTTC.

The chain has TRBV5-4 and TRBJ2-7; 7 nucleotides match TRBD1. V dropped 4 bases and J dropped 2; count of bases not matched to a gene: 6. The CDR3 extends over 14 amino acids. Germline V gene data show CDR1 as SGHNT and CDR2 as YYREEE (reference sequence). The CDR3 here is CASSADRRTYEQYF. DNA for the CDR3: TGTGCCAGCAGCGCGGACAGGAGGACCTACGAGCAGTACTTC.

V usage is TRBV9 and J usage is TRBJ2-3; TRBD2 aligns across 7 bases. Losses at the gene ends were 0 bases for V and 3 bases for J; bases not matched to a gene: 4. This CDR3 is built from 15 residues. From germline, CDR1 is SGDLS and CDR2 YYNGEE. Here the CDR3 DNA reads TGTGCCAGCAGCGTAGGTGGGAGGGCGACAGATACGCAGTATTTT. Translated: CASSVGGRATDTQYF.

This sequence joins TRBV29-1 and TRBJ2-3, with 7 bases that match TRBD1. Trimming removed 2 bases from V and 1 base from J; junction bases left unmatched: 3. The CDR3 is 14 residues long. The germline gives CDR1 SQVTM, CDR2 ANQGSEA. The CDR3 DNA follows: TGCAGCGTTGAATTAACAGGGGGCACAGATACGCAGTATTTT. The encoded protein is CSVELTGGTDTQYF.

The chain is built from TRBV7-3 and TRBJ1-5, with 8 positions matching TRBD1. V gave up 4 bases and J gave up 1 base; unmatched junction bases: 6. This CDR3 comprises 16 residues. Germline CDR1 is SGHTA and CDR2 is FQGTGA. The CDR3 DNA follows: TGTGCCAGCAGCTCCCGGACAGGGCTGAGCAATCAGCCCCAGCATTTT. This codes for CASSSRTGLSNQPQHF.

This clone appeared once. V and J are TRBV12-1 and TRBJ2-7; TRBD1 is the table's D call and was not checked against the DNA. TRBV12-1 is recorded as a pseudogene. The CDR3 extends over 17 amino acids. CDR3 protein: CASSGKPGGVFAYEQYF. The CDR3, as DNA: TGTGCCAGCAGCGGTAAACCAGGGGGCGTCTTTGCCTACGAGCAGTACTTC.

The chain joins TRBV4-3 to TRBJ2-1; D unresolved. Trimming stripped 1 base from V and 2 bases from J, with 9 bases between. The germline V gene has CDR1 LGHNA and CDR2 YSLEER. This CDR3 spans 15 amino acids. The CDR3 is CASSQGIRAYNEQFF. CDR3 bases: TGCGCCAGCAGCCAAGGAATTAGAGCCTACAATGAGCAGTTCTTC.

Details on this clone: Other DNA sequences from this sample encode an identical CDR3 as well. V gene TRBV18 combines with J gene TRBJ2-5, with D hard to call. The V and J ends lost 2 bases and 2 bases respectively, with 6 bases between them. The germline V gene encodes CDR1 KGHSH and CDR2 LQKENI. This CDR3 contains 13 residues. CDR3 in amino acids: CASSPSGQETQYF. The CDR3, as DNA: TGTGCCAGCTCACCATCAGGTCAAGAGACCCAGTACTTC.

In its sample, this clone was seen a few times. The chain links TRBV9 to TRBJ1-1; tentatively, D is TRBD1 (6 bases). V gave up 5 bases and J gave up 3 bases, with 11 bases separating them. There are 13 residues in the CDR3. In germline, CDR1 is SGDLS, CDR2 YYNGEE. The CDR3: CASSQQGDTEAFF. CDR3 DNA: TGTGCCAGCAGTCAACAGGGTGACACTGAAGCTTTCTTT.

This clone showed up just a few times. This CDR3 is CASSPDLGQGDGYTF. DNA for the CDR3: TGTGCCAGCTCACCCGACCTCGGACAGGGGGATGGCTACACCTTC. This chain joins TRBV18 and TRBJ1-2; 10 bases are shared with TRBD1. There are 15 residues in the CDR3. The germline CDR1 and CDR2 sequences are KGHSH and LQKENI. V was clipped by 3 bases and J by 6 bases; unmatched bases: 7. The variable domain in full, with the rest retrieved from reference TRBV18 and TRBJ1-2, is NAGVMQNPRHLVRRRGQEARLRCSPMKGHSHVYWYRQLPEEGLKFMVYLQKENIIDESGMPKERFSAEFPKEGPSILRIQQVVRGDSAAYFCASSPDLGQGDGYTFGSGTRLTVV.

The CDR3 DNA reads TGTGCCAGCAGCTCCAACGTCGGGACAGGGGGCAAAACTGAAGCTTTCTTT. This sequence encodes CASSSNVGTGGKTEAFF. V usage is TRBV11-2 and J usage is TRBJ1-1, with 12 bases that match TRBD1. The V gene's germline CDR1 is SGHAT and CDR2 FQNNGV. Unmatched junction bases numbered 11, after V lost 4 bases and J lost 5 bases. This CDR3 has 17 amino acids.

The chain joins TRBV13 to TRBJ1-6; D is perhaps TRBD1 (5 bases). V lost 6 bases to trimming and J lost 3 bases, with 9 bases between them. Looked up from germline, CDR1 is PRHDT and CDR2 is FYEKMQ (reference sequence). The CDR3 totals 14 residues. For the CDR3, the DNA is TGTGCCAGCAGGTGGGGGGGCTATAATTCACCCCTCCACTTT. Amino acids: CASRWGGYNSPLHF.

The chain couples TRBV2 to TRBJ1-2; 8 bases map to TRBD1. Germline V CDR1 and CDR2: SNHLY, FYNNEI. This CDR3 contains 14 residues. V gave up 5 bases and J gave up 3 bases; unmatched junction bases: 5. The CDR3 region is CASSLDRGDYGYTF. The CDR3 DNA reads TGTGCCAGCAGTTTAGACAGGGGTGACTATGGCTACACCTTC.

V and J are TRBV27 and TRBJ2-7; 8 nucleotides agree with TRBD1. The CDR3 has 13 residues. The V segment lost 3 bases and the J segment 7 bases; nucleotides outside the gene matches: 5. Germline V lookup: CDR1 MNHEY, CDR2 SMNVEV (reference sequence). The CDR3 nucleotides are TGTGCCAGCAGTTTCCACCAGGGGGCAGAGCAGTACTTC. Translation: CASSFHQGAEQYF.

The chain links TRBV11-2 to TRBJ2-1, with TRBD2 as a possible D gene (5 bases). This CDR3 has 15 residues. Trimming pared 5 bases from V and 8 bases from J, leaving 19 bases between. Germline V gene data show CDR1 as SGHAT and CDR2 as FQNNGV. CDR3 sequence (DNA): TGTGCCAGCAGCCCGCCGAGGGCGGGTCTCGATGAGCAGTTCTTC. Its protein product is CASSPPRAGLDEQFF.

The chain carries TRBV6-5 and TRBJ1-3; a weak D match, TRBD1 (5 bases). CDR1 and CDR2 (germline): MNHEY, SVGAGI. The CDR3 runs to 13 residues. Trimming took 6 bases from V and 3 from J, leaving 9 bases between them. The CDR3 sequence is CASRTVYGNTIYF. In DNA form, the CDR3 reads TGTGCCAGCAGGACAGTATATGGAAACACCATATATTTT.

This CDR3 reads CASRQDRDTEAFF. In DNA, the CDR3 is TGCGCCAGCAGACAAGACCGGGACACTGAAGCTTTCTTT. J is TRBJ1-1 and V is TRBV5-1; D is ambiguous. Trimming left V 5 bases short and J 3 bases short, with 11 bases between. Germline CDR1 and CDR2: SGHRS and YFSETQ. CDR3 size: 13 residues.

The rearrangement uses TRBV5-1 and TRBJ1-1; perhaps TRBD1 as D (5 bases). CDR3 length: 16 amino acids. CDR1 and CDR2 from the germline V gene are SGHRS and YFSETQ. V was cut by 0 bases and J by 8 bases, with 20 bases left in between. In DNA, the CDR3 is TGCGCCAGCAGCTTGGAGTTGAACAGGCCCTCGGCGGAAGCTTTCTTT. Protein: CASSLELNRPSAEAFF.

J is TRBJ1-5 and V is TRBV30, with D perhaps matching TRBD1 (5 bases). The CDR3 totals 20 residues. V gave up 2 bases and J gave up 4 bases, with 30 bases separating them. Per germline, CDR1 GTSNPN and CDR2 SVGIG (reference sequence). The CDR3 region has the DNA TGTGCCTGGAGTTTATCCGTAACCCGGGGGTTCCGGGTTTCTAATCAGCCCCAGCATTTT. Its protein is CAWSLSVTRGFRVSNQPQHF.

V gene TRBV7-9 combines with J gene TRBJ2-7, with D possibly TRBD1 on 6 matching bases. The CDR3 loop spans 17 amino acids. The V end lost 5 bases, the J end lost 4 bases, and 24 bases lay between the germline ends. Germline-derived CDR1 and CDR2 are SEHNR and FQNEAQ (reference sequence). The CDR3 nucleotides are TGTGCCAGCAGCCCTAGTACTCGGACAGACCTCATATACGAGCAGTACTTC. As protein: CASSPSTRTDLIYEQYF.

The V gene is TRBV29-1, the J gene TRBJ1-1, with TRBD1 matching over 11 bases. The CDR3 has 14 residues. Per the germline V gene, CDR1 is SQVTM and CDR2 is ANQGSEA. V was clipped by 6 bases and J by 4 bases; unmatched bases: 7. The CDR3 loop is CSVAAGTGGTEAFF. CDR3 in DNA: TGCAGCGTCGCAGCCGGGACAGGGGGCACTGAAGCTTTCTTT.

The V gene is TRBV4-2, the J gene TRBJ1-4; 7 positions agree with TRBD1. There are 18 residues in the CDR3. Germline-derived CDR1 and CDR2 are LGHNA and YNFKEQ. V shed 0 bases, J shed 0 bases, and the junction held 7 bases outside the gene matches. This CDR3 reads CASSQDRTGATTNEKLFF. CDR3 coding DNA: TGTGCCAGCAGCCAAGATCGAACAGGGGCCACAACTAATGAAAAACTGTTTTTT.

This chain uses TRBV6-6 with TRBJ1-5; the D is unclear. The CDR3 is 13 residues long. Germline CDR1 MNHNY, CDR2 SVGAGI (reference sequence). Trimming left V 2 bases short and J 5 bases short, with 7 bases between. The CDR3 DNA reads TGTGCCAGCAGTTACGACATACATCAGCCCCAGCATTTT. Translating gives CASSYDIHQPQHF.

This clone was seen only a few times. This chain links TRBV2 with TRBJ1-1; D gene ambiguous. The CDR3 extends over 14 amino acids. Germline V CDR1 and CDR2: SNHLY, FYNNEI. V dropped 2 bases and J dropped 5 bases, with 12 bases sitting between them. The CDR3 is CASSEIGSRTEAFF. CDR3 in DNA: TGTGCCAGCAGTGAAATCGGTTCCCGGACTGAAGCTTTCTTT.

In its sample, this clone was seen once. The rearrangement uses TRBV11-2 and TRBJ1-1; the D is unclear. The V gene's germline CDR1 is SGHAT and CDR2 FQNNGV. The V gene lost 4 bases and the J gene lost 3 bases, with 6 bases spanning the gap. The CDR3 is made up of 12 amino acids. CDR3 protein: CASSSGYTEAFF. The DNA for the CDR3 is TGTGCCAGCAGCTCCGGTTACACTGAAGCTTTCTTT.

This rearrangement joins TRBV6-5 to TRBJ2-4; tentative D call: TRBD1 (5 bases). This CDR3 spans 11 amino acids. Trimming took 8 bases from V and 5 from J, leaving 7 bases between them. Germline-derived CDR1 and CDR2 are MNHEY and SVGAGI. The CDR3: CASGAENIQYF. The CDR3 coding sequence is TGTGCCAGCGGGGCAGAAAACATTCAGTACTTC.

This clone showed up just a few times. V gene TRBV2 combines with J gene TRBJ2-5, with TRBD1 matching 7 bases. The V segment lost 7 bases and the J segment 4 bases; nucleotides outside the gene matches: 27. Germline CDR1 is SNHLY and CDR2 is FYNNEI. The CDR3 extends over 20 amino acids. CDR3 nucleotide sequence: TGTGCCAGCACCTTGGGACAGCGCTGGAGAGTAGCGACGTTCCGAGAGACCCAGTACTTC. Protein product: CASTLGQRWRVATFRETQYF.